The 29 T cell receptor beta chains below were found in one sample sequenced in a study of T cell responses to AZD1222 COVID-19 vaccine. Repertoires were generated with immunoSEQ multiplex PCR, while TCRdb's copy carries only in-frame clones and drops some. The sample lists more than 75,000 clones, around 89% occurring once. Sequences were derived from peripheral blood, sampled on day 0 of AZD1222 vaccination. All receptors come from an adult in good health.

The V call is TRBV19, the J call TRBJ1-2; the D is unclear. Trimming took off 7 bases at V and 0 bases at J, with 15 bases between the two ends. This CDR3 is 15 amino acids long. Germline V gene data show CDR1 as LNHDA and CDR2 as SQIVND (reference sequence). The CDR3 loop is CASNAQARSNYGYTF. As DNA, the CDR3 is TGTGCCAGTAACGCTCAGGCACGCTCTAACTATGGCTACACCTTC.

Notes on this clone: This sample includes further DNA sequences coding for the same CDR3. CDR3 protein: CASSPRAENTEAFF. The CDR3 nucleotides are TGTGCCAGCTCACCACGGGCGGAGAACACTGAAGCTTTCTTT. The chain links TRBV18 to TRBJ1-1; D remains unclear. V dropped 1 base and J dropped 1 base, with 7 bases sitting between them. Germline V gives CDR1 KGHSH, CDR2 LQKENI. This CDR3 region has 14 residues.

The chain combines TRBV6-1 with TRBJ2-3; D is unclear. Between the trimmed V and J ends, which lost 2 bases and 0 bases, there was a span of 6 bases. The CDR3 extends over 14 amino acids. Germline CDR1 reads MNHNS; CDR2 reads SASEGT. In DNA, the CDR3 is TGTGCCAGCAGTGAAATGGCGAGCACAGATACGCAGTATTTT. Translation: CASSEMASTDTQYF.

The CDR3 bases are TGCGCCAGCAGCGTGTCCCAAGAGACCCAGTACTTC. It codes for CASSVSQETQYF. The J gene is TRBJ2-5, the V gene TRBV5-1; the D is unclear. Germline V gives CDR1 SGHRS, CDR2 YFSETQ. The CDR3 contains 12 residues. V was trimmed by 4 bases and J by 1 base, leaving 5 bases between them.

The chain recombines TRBV11-2 with TRBJ1-2; D not resolved. V was cut by 8 bases and J by 6 bases, with 13 bases left in between. The CDR3 loop spans 12 amino acids. Germline CDR1 is SGHAT and CDR2 is FQNNGV. The CDR3 loop is CASGGLADGYTF. CDR3 nucleotides: TGTGCCAGCGGCGGGCTGGCAGATGGCTACACCTTC.

This chain's CDR3 is CASNPGLDGETQYF. CDR3 nucleotide sequence: TGTGCCAGCAACCCGGGACTCGACGGGGAGACCCAGTACTTC. The gene calls are TRBV2 and TRBJ2-5, with TRBD2 as a possible D gene (6 bases). Deletions cut 7 bases from V and 5 bases from J, with 17 bases between. Per germline, CDR1 SNHLY and CDR2 FYNNEI. This CDR3 region has 14 residues.

This chain joins TRBV19 and TRBJ2-3; maybe TRBD2 (6 bases). V lost 3 bases and J 5 bases, leaving 12 bases between the germline ends. This CDR3 region has 14 residues. Germline V gene data show CDR1 as LNHDA and CDR2 as SQIVND (reference sequence). Here the CDR3 reads CASSIGGAGDTQYF. In DNA form, the CDR3 reads TGTGCCAGTAGTATCGGAGGGGCGGGAGATACGCAGTATTTT.

The chain recombines TRBV7-2 with TRBJ2-5, with D perhaps TRBD2 (7 bases). The V gene's germline CDR1 is SGHTA and CDR2 FQGNSA. Trimming took off 4 bases at V and 7 bases at J, with 13 bases between the two ends. CDR3 size: 13 residues. CDR3 DNA sequence: TGTGCCAGCAGCTCGGAGGGGGGGTGGACCCAGTACTTC. Translated, it gives CASSSEGGWTQYF.

The chain uses TRBV4-3 and TRBJ1-2; the D is unclear. This CDR3 spans 14 amino acids. The V gene's germline CDR1 is LGHNA and CDR2 YSLEER. V was pared by 0 bases and J by 2 bases, with 7 bases between. CDR3 in DNA: TGCGCCAGCAGCCAAGATAGGACCAACTATGGCTACACCTTC. It yields the protein CASSQDRTNYGYTF.

The chain is built from TRBV3-1 (or the pseudogene TRBV3-2) and TRBJ2-6, with D unresolved. Germline CDR1 LGHDT, CDR2 YNNKEL (reference sequence). This CDR3 has 15 residues. V was cut by 1 base and J by 0 bases, with 4 bases left in between. The CDR3, as DNA: TGTGCCAGCAGCCAAGGAGGCTCTGGGGCCAACGTCCTGACTTTC. Amino acid sequence: CASSQGGSGANVLTF.

This chain links TRBV5-5 with TRBJ1-5; possibly TRBD1 for D (6 bases). The germline CDR1 and CDR2 sequences are SGHKS and YYEKEE (reference sequence). V lost 7 bases and J lost 5, with 13 bases in between. CDR3 length equals 13 residues. The DNA of the CDR3 is TGTGCCAGCGGGGTCAGGACAGATCAGCCCCAGCATTTT. Translated, it gives CASGVRTDQPQHF.

J is TRBJ1-6 and V is TRBV19; no reliable D call. Germline V CDR1 and CDR2: LNHDA, SQIVND (reference sequence). V was shortened by 3 bases and J by 7 bases, with 7 bases between the two germline ends. This CDR3 is 13 amino acids long. CDR3: CASSIPGNSPLHF. For the CDR3, the DNA is TGTGCCAGTAGTATCCCGGGCAATTCACCCCTCCACTTT.

The CDR3 nucleotides read TGTGCCAGCAGTCAAGGACAGGGCCGAACTAATGAAAAACTGTTTTTT. Translating gives CASSQGQGRTNEKLFF. The chain is built from TRBV6-6 and TRBJ1-4; 8 bases are shared with TRBD1. This CDR3 region has 16 residues. Trimming at V came to 5 bases and at J to 1 base, leaving 6 bases not matched to a gene. Germline loops: CDR1 MNHNY, CDR2 SVGAGI (reference sequence).

This chain uses TRBV19 with TRBJ1-5; 8 bases agree with TRBD1. Germline CDR1 and CDR2: LNHDA and SQIVND (reference sequence). The CDR3 is 18 amino acids. With 3 bases clipped from V and 3 bases from J, the junction kept 13 bases outside the gene matches. CDR3 DNA: TGTGCCAGTAGTATCGGTACCCTTTCAGGGGGCAACAATCAGCCCCAGCATTTT. Translating gives CASSIGTLSGGNNQPQHF.

The J gene is TRBJ1-5, the V gene TRBV4-3, with unresolved D. The CDR3 consists of 13 residues. V was trimmed by 0 bases and J by 9 bases, leaving 9 bases between them. Per germline, CDR1 LGHNA and CDR2 YSLEER. The DNA for the CDR3 is TGCGCCAGCAGCCAAGATTTTAGGAGGCCCCAGCATTTT. Residues: CASSQDFRRPQHF.

The rearrangement uses TRBV7-2 and TRBJ1-5, with D possibly TRBD1 on 6 matching bases. The CDR3 is made up of 16 amino acids. The germline CDR1 and CDR2 sequences are SGHTA and FQGNSA. Trimming shortened V by 1 base and J by 2 bases, and 12 bases separated the two germline ends. The CDR3 DNA reads TGTGCCAGCAGCTTAGTGGGGGGCGCGGGCAATCAGCCCCAGCATTTT. The encoded protein is CASSLVGGAGNQPQHF.

The chain uses TRBV28 and TRBJ1-4, with D perhaps matching TRBD1 (6 bases). Deletions cut 3 bases from V and 8 bases from J, with 25 bases between. The CDR3 runs to 18 residues. Germline V lookup: CDR1 MDHEN, CDR2 SYDVKM. The CDR3 coding sequence is TGTGCCAGCAGTTTTCCATTATCAATGACAGGAGGAGGGGAAAAACTGTTTTTT. Amino acids: CASSFPLSMTGGGEKLFF.

The chain carries TRBV7-9 and TRBJ1-4; D gene ambiguous. The CDR3 totals 13 residues. Trimming cost V 4 bases and J 8 bases, with 11 bases left between them. The germline gives CDR1 SEHNR, CDR2 FQNEAQ (reference sequence). The CDR3 sequence is CASSSRVGEKLFF. CDR3 nucleotide sequence: TGTGCCAGCAGCTCGAGGGTTGGGGAAAAACTGTTTTTT.

The V gene is TRBV28, the J gene TRBJ1-2; 7 nucleotides agree with TRBD1. Germline values: CDR1 MDHEN, CDR2 SYDVKM. The CDR3 has 15 amino acids. The junction had 15 bases not matched to a gene; V was cut back by 7 bases and J by 7 bases. For the CDR3, the DNA is TGTGCCAGCAACTTCCCCCGACAGGGTAAGAGTGGCTACACCTTC. This sequence encodes CASNFPRQGKSGYTF.

This clone is a singleton in its sample. The genes are TRBV5-4 and TRBJ2-1; 10 bases line up with TRBD2. Trimming removed 0 bases from V and 10 bases from J; junction bases left unmatched: 7. Per germline, CDR1 SGHNT and CDR2 YYREEE (reference sequence). The CDR3 has 15 residues. CDR3 residues: CASSLEAGGRGEQFF. For the CDR3, the DNA is TGTGCCAGCAGCTTGGAAGCGGGGGGGCGTGGGGAGCAGTTCTTC. Together with reference TRBV5-4 and TRBJ2-1, the CDR3 gives the full variable domain: ETGVTQSPTHLIKTRGQQVTLRCSSQSGHNTVSWYQQALGQGPQFIFQYYREEENGRGNFPPRFSGLQFPNYSSELNVNALELDDSALYLCASSLEAGGRGEQFFGPGTRLTVL.

This clone was seen only once. This rearrangement joins TRBV28 to TRBJ2-7; D is uncertain. V was shortened by 6 bases and J by 7 bases, with 7 bases between the two germline ends. Germline V CDR1 and CDR2: MDHEN, SYDVKM. This CDR3 comprises 10 residues. The CDR3 loop is CASSGREQYF. The CDR3 DNA reads TGTGCCAGCAGCGGGCGAGAGCAGTACTTC.

J is TRBJ2-3 and V is TRBV9; TRBD2 agrees at 8 bases. CDR3 length: 16 amino acids. Looked up from germline, CDR1 is SGDLS and CDR2 is YYNGEE. Unmatched junction bases numbered 9, after V lost 4 bases and J lost 2 bases. CDR3 protein: CASSPRLATTTDTQYF. Written as DNA, the CDR3 is TGTGCCAGCAGCCCTCGACTAGCGACAACCACAGATACGCAGTATTTT.

This clone appeared once. The chain recombines TRBV28 with TRBJ1-6, with 8 bases fitting TRBD1. The germline gives CDR1 MDHEN, CDR2 SYDVKM. The CDR3 loop spans 16 amino acids. Trimming took 6 bases from V and 0 from J; bases not matched to a gene: 4. The CDR3 nucleotides are TGTGCCAGCAGACAAACAGGGGGCTCCTATAATTCACCCCTCCACTTT. Protein: CASRQTGGSYNSPLHF. Drawing the rest from reference TRBV28 and TRBJ1-6, the complete variable domain is DVKVTQSSRYLVKRTGEKVFLECVQDMDHENMFWYRQDPGLGLRLIYFSYDVKMKEKGDIPEGYSVSREKKERFSLILESASTNQTSMYLCASRQTGGSYNSPLHFGNGTRLTVT.

This clone occurred once. The V and J genes are TRBV15 and TRBJ2-1, with D unresolved. Trimming took off 0 bases at V and 8 bases at J, with 17 bases between the two ends. Germline CDR1 and CDR2: LNHNV and YYDKDF (reference sequence). This CDR3 spans 16 amino acids. The CDR3 nucleotides read TGTGCCACCAGCAGAGATGGTTCGGGCGGCGAGGATGAGCAGTTCTTC. It yields the protein CATSRDGSGGEDEQFF.

The chain carries TRBV7-3 and TRBJ1-1; D might be TRBD1 (5 bases). This CDR3 comprises 13 residues. Deletions cut 5 bases from V and 3 bases from J, with 10 bases between. CDR1 and CDR2 from the germline V gene are SGHTA and FQGTGA. CDR3 DNA: TGTGCCAGCAGCGGGGGTCGGGACACTGAAGCTTTCTTT. It yields the protein CASSGGRDTEAFF. Supplemented by reference TRBV7-3 and TRBJ1-1, the full variable domain reads GAGVSQTPSNKVTEKGKYVELRCDPISGHTALYWYRQSLGQGPEFLIYFQGTGAADDSGLPNDRFFAVRPEGSVSTLKIQRTERGDSAVYLCASSGGRDTEAFFGQGTRLTVV.

The rearrangement joins TRBV11-2 to TRBJ1-5; D unclear. Per germline, CDR1 SGHAT and CDR2 FQNNGV. The CDR3 contains 12 residues. V gave up 6 bases and J gave up 5 bases, with 8 bases separating them. The CDR3 here is CASSREDQPQHF. Here the CDR3 DNA reads TGTGCCAGCAGTCGCGAAGATCAGCCCCAGCATTTT.

The chain links TRBV9 to TRBJ1-4, with 8 bases fitting TRBD1. The J segment lost 1 base and the V segment lost 3 bases, leaving 5 bases of the junction unmatched. CDR3 size: 16 residues. Per germline, CDR1 SGDLS and CDR2 YYNGEE. This CDR3 reads CASSGPDRETNEKLFF. CDR3 nucleotide sequence: TGTGCCAGCAGCGGACCGGACAGGGAAACTAATGAAAAACTGTTTTTT.

The chain links TRBV5-1 to TRBJ2-2; no clear D. Germline V gives CDR1 SGHRS, CDR2 YFSETQ. CDR3 length equals 12 residues. Trimming pared 2 bases from V and 5 bases from J, leaving 4 bases between. The CDR3, as DNA: TGCGCCAGCAGCTTACAAACCGGGGAGCTGTTTTTT. It codes for CASSLQTGELFF.

The chain carries TRBV29-1 and TRBJ1-5; TRBD1 might be the D (5 bases). Per the germline V gene, CDR1 is SQVTM and CDR2 is ANQGSEA. The CDR3 covers 13 residues. V was cut by 4 bases and J by 0 bases, with 7 bases left in between. CDR3 nucleotides: TGCAGCGTTGGGACAAATAGCAATCAGCCCCAGCATTTT. As protein: CSVGTNSNQPQHF.